The 32 T cell receptor beta chains listed next were all sequenced from one sample in a study of shared clonotypes between healthy human individuals (dated by TCRdb to the early 2020s). Library creation used the immunoSEQ multiplex PCR assay. TCRdb limited this immuneACCESS table to in-frame rearrangements with V and J called. A share of clones is missing; checked studies link under half to unresolved V genes, and the rest is unexplained. The sample table contains around 500,000 clones; only one count was recorded for roughly 78% of them. Less than 15% of the sample is in the top ten clones. Specimen: PBMCs. Every receptor here comes from a woman between 35 and 50 years old in good health. Some clones in this sample may be carry-over from other donors' samples.

The V gene is TRBV11-2, the J gene TRBJ2-3; 9 nucleotides align to TRBD2. Germline V CDR1 and CDR2: SGHAT, FQNNGV. This CDR3 spans 17 amino acids. V gave up 2 bases and J gave up 0 bases; unmatched junction bases: 6. The DNA of the CDR3 is TGTGCCAGCAGCTTAATAGCTAGCGGGACTAGCACAGATACGCAGTATTTT. Translated: CASSLIASGTSTDTQYF.

In this sample, this clone turned up a few times. The chain is built from TRBV6-4 and TRBJ2-4; 12 nucleotides align to TRBD2. CDR1 and CDR2 from the germline V gene are MRHNA and SNTAGT. The CDR3 sequence is 16 residues long. The V segment lost 8 bases and the J segment 0 bases; nucleotides outside the gene matches: 5. The CDR3 sequence is CASQTSGGLAKNIQYF. The CDR3 region has the DNA TGTGCCAGCCAAACTAGCGGGGGGCTAGCCAAAAACATTCAGTACTTC.

This chain links TRBV11-3 with TRBJ2-3; D gene uncertain. This CDR3 is built from 14 residues. Germline V gene data show CDR1 as SGHNT and CDR2 as YENEEA. The V end was cut by 3 bases, the J end by 0 bases, with 7 bases between. The CDR3 protein is CASSFGYSTDTQYF. CDR3 nucleotides: TGTGCCAGCAGCTTTGGGTATAGCACAGATACGCAGTATTTT.

The V gene is TRBV5-1, the J gene TRBJ2-7; possible D gene TRBD2, 5 bases. Trimming removed 1 base from V and 0 bases from J, with 8 bases in between. Per the germline V gene, CDR1 is SGHRS and CDR2 is YFSETQ. The CDR3 loop spans 14 amino acids. The CDR3 protein is CASSLHRDSYEQYF. Written as DNA, the CDR3 is TGCGCCAGCAGCTTGCACCGGGACTCCTACGAGCAGTACTTC. The variable domain in full, completed from reference TRBV5-1 and TRBJ2-7, reads KAGVTQTPRYLIKTRGQQVTLSCSPISGHRSVSWYQQTPGQGLQFLFEYFSETQRNKGNFPGRFSGRQFSNSRSEMNVSTLELGDSALYLCASSLHRDSYEQYFGPGTRLTVT.

V and J are TRBV5-1 and TRBJ2-1, with TRBD2 identical over 10 bases. Germline CDR1 SGHRS, CDR2 YFSETQ. V lost 1 base to trimming and J lost 0 bases; unmatched junction nucleotides: 1. The CDR3 is 16 amino acids. The CDR3 nucleotides are TGCGCCAGCAGCTTGACTAGCGGGGCCTCCTACAATGAGCAGTTCTTC. It yields the protein CASSLTSGASYNEQFF.

The chain employs TRBV27 and TRBJ2-7; D is unresolved. Trimming shortened V by 2 bases and J by 3 bases, and 11 bases separated the two germline ends. CDR1 MNHEY and CDR2 SMNVEV come from the germline V gene (reference sequence). CDR3 length: 14 residues. CDR3 loop: CASSLRGNSYEQYF. The CDR3 nucleotides read TGTGCCAGCAGTTTACGCGGAAACAGCTACGAGCAGTACTTC.

As regards this clone: The junction does not match germline at one end; this may be a read error. This chain's CDR3 is CAWSPPPGAGF. The CDR3 DNA reads TGTGCCTGGAGTCCCCCCCCGGGGGCAGGCTTC. V usage is TRBV30 and J usage is TRBJ1-2; D is possibly TRBD1 (6 bases). The CDR3 covers 11 residues. From germline, CDR1 is GTSNPN and CDR2 SVGIG (reference sequence).

This chain joins TRBV4-1 and TRBJ1-1, with no clear D. V lost 0 bases to trimming and J lost 5 bases, with 13 bases between them. The CDR3 has 15 amino acids. Looked up from germline, CDR1 is MGHRA and CDR2 is YSYEKL. The CDR3 protein is CASSQDQHRGTEAFF. The CDR3, as DNA: TGCGCCAGCAGCCAAGATCAACATCGAGGGACTGAAGCTTTCTTT.

In this sample, this clone turned up a few times. This sequence joins TRBV11-2 and TRBJ2-5; D possibly uses TRBD1 or TRBD2 (6 bases each). In germline, CDR1 is SGHAT, CDR2 FQNNGV. The CDR3 runs to 17 residues. V lost 1 base and J 5 bases, leaving 20 bases between the germline ends. The CDR3 DNA reads as TGTGCCAGCAGCTTAGGAGCCATGGGGGGACAATCGGAGACCCAGTACTTC. Residues: CASSLGAMGGQSETQYF.

A remark on this clone: Other DNA sequences in this sample translate to the same CDR3. This chain links TRBV19 with TRBJ2-7; 7 nucleotides line up with TRBD1. Germline CDR1 and CDR2: LNHDA and SQIVND (reference sequence). This CDR3 contains 13 residues. Trimming cost V 6 bases and J 2 bases; bases outside gene matches: 4. The CDR3 loop is CASSRDSTYEQYF. CDR3 bases: TGTGCCAGTAGCCGGGACAGTACCTACGAGCAGTACTTC.

The rearrangement links TRBV7-9 to TRBJ2-5; D remains ambiguous. The DNA end lines up better with TRBJ2-7; the J call may be wrong. Germline lookup yields CDR1 SEHNR and CDR2 FQNEAQ (reference sequence). The CDR3 has 13 amino acids. CDR3 sequence: CASSFPPSYEQYF. The CDR3 DNA follows: TGTGCCAGCAGCTTCCCCCCCTCCTACGAGCAGTACTTC.

On this clone itself: A read error is the likely source, as a far larger clone sits one nucleotide away. The J gene is TRBJ2-2, the V gene TRBV7-9; D is perhaps TRBD2 (5 bases). V shed 8 bases and J shed 5 bases, with 6 bases lying between them. This CDR3 is 11 amino acids long. The germline V gene encodes CDR1 SEHNR and CDR2 FQNEAQ (reference sequence). CDR3 amino acids: CASRGTGELFF. CDR3 nucleotide sequence: TGTGCCAGCCGCGGGACCGGGGAGCTGTTTTTT. The variable domain in full, with the rest retrieved from reference TRBV7-9 and TRBJ2-2, is DTGVSQNPRHKITKRGQNVTFRCDPISEHNRLYWYRQTLGQGPEFLTYFQNEAQLEKSRLLSDRFSAERPKGSFSTLEIQRTEQGDSAMYLCASRGTGELFFGEGSRLTVL.

On this clone itself: The sample has other DNA sequences that encode this CDR3 too. The V gene is TRBV18, the J gene TRBJ1-2; D gene ambiguous. V dropped 2 bases and J dropped 3 bases, with 7 bases sitting between them. The CDR3 sequence is 13 residues long. Germline CDR1 is KGHSH and CDR2 is LQKENI. This CDR3 reads CASSPDPDYGYTF. As DNA, the CDR3 is TGTGCCAGCTCACCAGATCCAGACTATGGCTACACCTTC.

This sequence joins TRBV6-6 and TRBJ1-2; D uncertain. This CDR3 comprises 12 residues. Germline CDR1 reads MNHNY; CDR2 reads SVGAGI (reference sequence). V lost 5 bases and J 4 bases, leaving 8 bases between the germline ends. Here the CDR3 reads CASSSQFYGYTF. In nucleotides, the CDR3 is TGTGCCAGCAGTAGTCAGTTCTATGGCTACACCTTC.

The rearrangement uses TRBV29-1 and TRBJ2-3; D gene uncertain. The CDR3 has 14 residues. V lost 3 bases and J lost 0, with 10 bases in between. CDR1 and CDR2 (germline): SQVTM, ANQGSEA. CDR3 bases: TGCAGCGTTGATTACGGTATTAGCACAGATACGCAGTATTTT. As protein: CSVDYGISTDTQYF.

This clone was seen a handful of times. The V and J genes are TRBV25-1 and TRBJ2-1; possibly TRBD2 for D (6 bases). The CDR3 is 15 amino acids. With 7 bases removed from V and 9 bases from J, the gap between germline ends came to 22 bases. Germline V gene lookup returns CDR1 MGHDK and CDR2 SYGVNS. CDR3 in DNA: TGTGCCAGCAAAGACGAACGGGGACTTAGGTTTGAGCAGTTCTTC. This codes for CASKDERGLRFEQFF.

This clone was observed many times. This chain uses TRBV9 with TRBJ2-7, with TRBD2 matching over 9 bases. Losses at the gene ends were 0 bases for V and 2 bases for J; bases not matched to a gene: 3. This CDR3 has 15 residues. In germline, CDR1 is SGDLS, CDR2 YYNGEE. For the CDR3, the DNA is TGTGCCAGCAGCGTAGGGGCTAGCGGGGCCTACGAGCAGTACTTC. As protein: CASSVGASGAYEQYF.

This chain connects TRBV6-1 to TRBJ1-2, with 8 bases aligning to TRBD1. CDR1 MNHNS and CDR2 SASEGT come from the germline V gene. V shed 2 bases, J shed 11 bases, and the junction held 7 bases outside the gene matches. The CDR3 loop spans 13 amino acids. CDR3: CASSELGRGLYTF. CDR3 DNA: TGTGCCAGCAGTGAACTAGGCAGGGGGCTGTACACCTTC.

Turning to this clone: A single base is all that separates this from a far larger clone, so a read error is likely. The chain couples TRBV5-3 to TRBJ2-1; D ambiguous. TRBV5-3 qualifies as an ORF whose function is uncertain. The CDR3 is 15 residues long. With 1 base removed from V and 0 bases from J, the gap between germline ends came to 8 bases. For the CDR3, the DNA is TGTGCCAGAAGCTTGCCCAACGCCTCCTACAATGAGCAGTTCTTC. This codes for CARSLPNASYNEQFF.

The chain employs TRBV5-1 and TRBJ2-5; 9 bases agree with TRBD1. The DNA end is a closer match to TRBJ2-7, so the J assignment may be wrong. Germline assignment: CDR1 SGHRS and CDR2 YFSETQ. The CDR3 runs 14 residues. CDR3 coding DNA: TGCGCCAGCAGCCCAACAGGGGGCGGCTACGAGCAGTACTTC. Translated: CASSPTGGGYEQYF.

This sequence joins TRBV7-9 and TRBJ1-5; D not certain. The germline V gene has CDR1 SEHNR and CDR2 FQNEAQ (reference sequence). V was clipped by 0 bases and J by 5 bases, with 8 bases between them. The CDR3 spans 14 residues. The CDR3 nucleotides read TGTGCCAGCAGCTTAGCGTCCCAGCATCAGCCCCAGCATTTT. Its translation: CASSLASQHQPQHF.

The V gene is TRBV2, the J gene TRBJ1-5, with D hard to call. From germline, CDR1 is SNHLY and CDR2 FYNNEI. V gave up 11 bases and J gave up 0 bases, with 14 bases separating them. This CDR3 is 14 amino acids long. CDR3 nucleotides: TGTGCCGGCGGCTACGGATATAGCAATCAGCCCCAGCATTTT. Translating gives CAGGYGYSNQPQHF.

The chain joins TRBV16 to TRBJ1-4; D is unresolved. The CDR3 has 14 amino acids. Between the trimmed V and J ends, which lost 4 bases and 9 bases, there was a span of 15 bases. Germline V gives CDR1 KGHSY, CDR2 FQNENV. CDR3: CASSPQSGGQKLFF. The CDR3, as DNA: TGTGCCAGCAGCCCTCAATCGGGAGGGCAAAAACTGTTTTTT.

V gene TRBV6-4 combines with J gene TRBJ2-3, with no clear D. The CDR3 contains 17 residues. V lost 6 bases and J 0 bases, leaving 19 bases between the germline ends. CDR1 is MRHNA and CDR2 is SNTAGT in the germline V gene. CDR3 bases: TGTGCCAGCAGACCCCCTACGGAACCCCGTAGCACAGATACGCAGTATTTT. Translation gives CASRPPTEPRSTDTQYF.

This clone was found a few times. The chain carries TRBV25-1 and TRBJ2-7, with D maybe TRBD1 (6 bases). The CDR3 spans 17 residues. The V gene's germline CDR1 is MGHDK and CDR2 SYGVNS. Deletions cut 2 bases from V and 2 bases from J, with 19 bases between. The CDR3 spells CASSETGTIRGAYEQYF. Written as DNA, the CDR3 is TGTGCCAGCAGTGAAACAGGGACCATCCGAGGCGCCTACGAGCAGTACTTC.

The chain's CDR3 is CASSSRGTSNEQFF. In nucleotides, the CDR3 is TGTGCCAGCAGCTCGAGGGGGACCTCTAATGAGCAGTTCTTC. This sequence joins TRBV11-3 and TRBJ2-1, with a weak D call TRBD1 (6 bases). The CDR3 is made up of 14 amino acids. Germline CDR1 and CDR2: SGHNT and YENEEA. V was trimmed by 4 bases and J by 7 bases, leaving 14 bases between them.

This chain connects TRBV7-2 to TRBJ2-1; no reliable D call. CDR1 SGHTA and CDR2 FQGNSA come from the germline V gene. This CDR3 region has 15 residues. Trimming shortened V by 1 base and J by 2 bases, and 9 bases separated the two germline ends. This CDR3 reads CASSLVRVAYNEQFF. CDR3 nucleotide sequence: TGTGCCAGCAGCTTAGTTCGGGTAGCCTACAATGAGCAGTTCTTC.

This clone was picked up a small number of times. The genes are TRBV7-2 and TRBJ1-1; D is unclear. Per the germline V gene, CDR1 is SGHTA and CDR2 is FQGNSA. V lost 5 bases and J lost 7, with 14 bases in between. The CDR3 length is 13 residues. For the CDR3, the DNA is TGTGCCAGCAGCGAAGTGGACGGGATTGAAGCTTTCTTT. Its translation is CASSEVDGIEAFF.

This clone was detected a few times. CDR3 region: CASSEGLGGGSQPQHF. Here the CDR3 DNA reads TGTGCCAGCAGTGAAGGGTTGGGGGGAGGGAGCCAGCCCCAGCATTTT. The chain links TRBV6-1 to TRBJ1-5; weak D call: TRBD1 (5 bases). CDR1 and CDR2 (germline): MNHNS, SASEGT. CDR3 length: 16 amino acids. V was shortened by 1 base and J by 7 bases, with 17 bases between the two germline ends.

V usage is TRBV28 and J usage is TRBJ1-2, with unresolved D. V lost 2 bases, J lost 0 bases, and 10 bases lay in between. Germline CDR1 reads MDHEN; CDR2 reads SYDVKM. This CDR3 spans 15 amino acids. The DNA of the CDR3 is TGTGCCAGCAGTTTAAATGTTTTTACTAACTATGGCTACACCTTC. Amino acids: CASSLNVFTNYGYTF.

This chain links TRBV5-8 with TRBJ1-2, with D unclear. Germline CDR1 and CDR2: SGHTS and YDEGEE. V lost 1 base and J lost 1, with 8 bases in between. This CDR3 contains 14 residues. CDR3 in amino acids: CASSLFQINYGYTF. CDR3 coding DNA: TGTGCCAGCAGCTTGTTCCAGATTAACTATGGCTACACCTTC.

CDR3 nucleotides: TGTGCCAGCAGTATCCGACGGGAAACCTACGAGCAGTACTTC. Amino acid sequence: CASSIRRETYEQYF. The chain joins TRBV27 to TRBJ2-7, with a tentative D call TRBD2 (5 bases). Trimming left V 5 bases short and J 2 bases short, with 13 bases between. The germline V gene has CDR1 MNHEY and CDR2 SMNVEV (reference sequence). This CDR3 region has 14 residues.